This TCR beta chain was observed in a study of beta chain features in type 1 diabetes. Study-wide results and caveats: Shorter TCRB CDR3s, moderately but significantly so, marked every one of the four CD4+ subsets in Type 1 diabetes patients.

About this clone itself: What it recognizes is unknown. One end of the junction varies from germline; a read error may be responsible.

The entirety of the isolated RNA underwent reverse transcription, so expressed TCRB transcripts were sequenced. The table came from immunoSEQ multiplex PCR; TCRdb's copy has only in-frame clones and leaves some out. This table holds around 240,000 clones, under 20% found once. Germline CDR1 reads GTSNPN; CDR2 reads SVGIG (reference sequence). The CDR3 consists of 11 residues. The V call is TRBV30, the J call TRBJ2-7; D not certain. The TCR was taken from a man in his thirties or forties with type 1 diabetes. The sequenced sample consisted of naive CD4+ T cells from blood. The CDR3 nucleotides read TGTGCCTGGAGTGTAGGGTCGACCCAGCACTTC. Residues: CAWSVGSTQHF.